The clone carrying this T cell receptor (beta chain) has only one observation. The antigen remains undetermined. V was trimmed by 3 bases and J by 0 bases, leaving 12 bases between them. CDR1 is GTSNPN, CDR2 SVGIG, per germline (reference sequence). This CDR3 has 15 residues. Sequencing was performed with immunoSEQ multiplex PCR; in TCRdb, only in-frame clones are kept and a portion is missing. The table records 84,000 or so clones, 88% of them present only once. The data were taken from a study of T cell responses to AZD1222 COVID-19 vaccine. General study results and limits: Seropositive at baseline were only six AZD1222 recipients. Clonal diversity may have been underestimated in mostly white British donors. Unmutated variant regions are reportedly the target of nearly half of TCRs that are spike-specific. Without day 14 samples, only post-peak T cell repertoires were studied.

The clonotype comes from an adult in good health. This specimen consisted of peripheral blood, obtained on day 0 of MenACWY control vaccination. V is TRBV30 and J is TRBJ1-5; D unclear. CDR3 in DNA: TGTGCCTGGAGCCGCAGAGAATATAGCAATCAGCCCCAGCATTTT. Translation gives CAWSRREYSNQPQHF.